The subject of this entry is one T cell receptor (beta chain). This record belongs to a study of cytomegalovirus exposure and HLA in healthy donors. V trimming: 0 bases; J trimming: 6 bases; junction bases outside the gene matches: 7. The CDR3 sequence is 17 residues long. Looked up from germline, CDR1 is SGDLS and CDR2 is YYNGEE. The PCR made use of 60 Vbeta and 13 Jbeta primers. TCRdb's copy holds only in-frame clones and misses some; the assay was immunoSEQ multiplex PCR. This table has 150,000 to 200,000 clones, 65% to 90% appearing once. The chain couples TRBV9 to TRBJ2-2; TRBD2 aligns across 11 bases. The source is a woman aged 45-65 years in good health and CMV-seronegative. The sample was PBMCs. The CDR3, as DNA: TGTGCCAGCAGCGTAGTCTCGACTAGCGGGGCGGCCGGGGAGCTGTTTTTT. This codes for CASSVVSTSGAAGELFF.